The 23 T cell receptor beta chains given below trace back to one sample, sequenced in a study of response to subunit inactivated influenza vaccine (dated by TCRdb to the late 2010s). Libraries were constructed by RT-PCR. The reads were generated on an Illumina HiSeq 2500. TCRdb reprocessed the public reads (quality trimming at Q25 with fastp, clone calling with MiXCR) and kept in-frame beta chains. Rows matching on CDR3 protein sequence are summarized as one entry with the most common DNA and genes. Recorded for this sample are roughly 190,000 distinct CDR3 sequences; approximately 12% of them occurred a single time. The top ten clones comprise about 29% of the sample. In addition, the sample was reused for a study of T cells expressing NK-cell markers. The second study, in turn, reports: 5'RACE template switching, by which a universal primer site and unique molecular identifiers were added, was used to make TCR beta cDNA libraries.

The specimen was CD8+ T cells sorted from PBMCs, collected 11 to 12 days after vaccination. The source is a man aged 50-59 years who received an inactivated influenza vaccine. Donor details come from another sample of the same person, matched by shared clones.

This clonotype was counted a few times. V is TRBV6-2 or TRBV6-3 and J is TRBJ2-2, with 9 bases fitting TRBD1. Germline V gives CDR1 MNHEY, CDR2 SVGEGT. The CDR3 is 18 residues long. J gave up 2 bases and V 5 bases, and 12 bases lay outside the gene matches. CDR3: CASSLYGTGNRNTGELFF. The CDR3 bases are TGTGCCAGCAGTCTATACGGGACAGGGAATCGTAACACCGGGGAGCTGTTTTTT.

In its sample, this clonotype was seen a few times. The genes are TRBV11-2 and TRBJ2-1, with D possibly being TRBD2 (6 bases). The CDR3 is 16 amino acids. Deletions cut 1 base from V and 9 bases from J, with 19 bases between. Germline CDR1 SGHAT, CDR2 FQNNGV. Here the CDR3 DNA reads TGTGCCAGCAGCTTAGTAGCGCATGGGGGGACGGGTGAGCAGTTCTTC. Its protein is CASSLVAHGGTGEQFF.

This chain connects TRBV9 to TRBJ2-6; D is unclear. The CDR3 covers 17 residues. CDR1 SGDLS and CDR2 YYNGEE come from the germline V gene. Trimming took 2 bases from V and 0 from J, leaving 12 bases between them. The CDR3 protein is CASSVGFPLSGANVLTF. CDR3 in DNA: TGTGCCAGCAGCGTGGGGTTCCCCCTCTCTGGGGCCAACGTCCTGACTTTC.

The chain recombines TRBV7-2 with TRBJ2-3; no clear D gene. The CDR3 covers 15 residues. CDR1 and CDR2 from the germline V gene are SGHTA and FQGNSA. V dropped 7 bases and J dropped 2 bases, with 16 bases sitting between them. The CDR3 DNA reads TGTGCCAGCACCCCCCTCCGGTCCTACACAGATACGCAGTATTTT. Its translation is CASTPLRSYTDTQYF.

This clonotype was seen a few times. V usage is TRBV28 and J usage is TRBJ2-5, with D tentatively TRBD2 (5 bases). Per the germline V gene, CDR1 is MDHEN and CDR2 is SYDVKM. CDR3 size: 13 residues. Trimming took off 6 bases at V and 3 bases at J, with 11 bases between the two ends. The CDR3 DNA reads TGTGCCAGCAGATTTCGGGAAGAAGAGACCCAGTACTTC. Protein product: CASRFREEETQYF.

The rearrangement links TRBV9 to TRBJ2-7, with D perhaps matching TRBD1 or TRBD2 (6 bases each). V lost 4 bases to trimming and J lost 0 bases, with 14 bases between them. Germline-derived CDR1 and CDR2 are SGDLS and YYNGEE. The CDR3 is made up of 15 amino acids. CDR3 coding DNA: TGTGCCAGCAGCCTCGAGGGGGGTAGCTCCTACGAGCAGTACTTC. Translated: CASSLEGGSSYEQYF.

The genes are TRBV29-1 and TRBJ2-7; D perhaps matches TRBD1 (5 bases). V was pared by 4 bases and J by 3 bases, with 10 bases between. Germline loops: CDR1 SQVTM, CDR2 ANQGSEA. The CDR3 totals 12 residues. The CDR3, as DNA: TGCAGCGTTGTTAGGGGCAACTACGAGCAGTACTTC. Amino acid sequence: CSVVRGNYEQYF.

This clonotype has just a few counts. The genes are TRBV13 and TRBJ2-5, with a weak D call TRBD1 (6 bases). V was cut by 5 bases and J by 3 bases, with 13 bases left in between. This CDR3 contains 14 residues. Per germline, CDR1 PRHDT and CDR2 FYEKMQ (reference sequence). The DNA of the CDR3 is TGTGCCAGCAGCGAATTTCAGGGGAAAGAGACCCAGTACTTC. Translation gives CASSEFQGKETQYF.

The J gene is TRBJ2-5, the V gene TRBV7-9; no firm D call. Germline values: CDR1 SEHNR, CDR2 FQNEAQ (reference sequence). The CDR3 runs to 17 residues. V was cut by 3 bases and J by 0 bases, with 17 bases left in between. This CDR3 reads CASSFNSVTMYQETQYF. The CDR3 nucleotides read TGTGCCAGCAGCTTTAATTCGGTAACCATGTACCAAGAGACCCAGTACTTC.

This chain joins TRBV6-2 or TRBV6-3 and TRBJ2-7; tentative D call: TRBD1 (5 bases). The V gene's germline CDR1 is MNHEY and CDR2 SVGEGT. There are 14 residues in the CDR3. Trimming pared 2 bases from V and 3 bases from J, leaving 11 bases between. CDR3 amino acids: CASSYNSGNYEQYF. CDR3 nucleotides: TGTGCCAGCAGTTACAATTCAGGGAACTACGAGCAGTACTTC.

This clonotype was detected a few times. As DNA, the CDR3 is TGTGCCAGCAGTTTCCTCACGGGCCGGGAAAAACTGTTTTTT. Its protein product is CASSFLTGREKLFF. The rearrangement links TRBV28 to TRBJ1-4; no firm D call. The CDR3 runs to 14 residues. V was pared by 3 bases and J by 8 bases, with 13 bases between. Germline CDR1 reads MDHEN; CDR2 reads SYDVKM.

The chain employs TRBV5-4 and TRBJ2-2; tentatively, D is TRBD2 (5 bases). CDR3 length: 15 residues. Trimming removed 0 bases from V and 5 bases from J, with 11 bases in between. Germline-derived CDR1 and CDR2 are SGHNT and YYREEE (reference sequence). The CDR3 nucleotides are TGTGCCAGCAGCTTGGGGACTCCGAGGACCGGGGAGCTGTTTTTT. Protein: CASSLGTPRTGELFF.

The V gene is TRBV20-1, the J gene TRBJ2-1; 8 bases fit TRBD2. J gave up 8 bases and V 1 base, and 7 bases lay outside the gene matches. Germline V gene sequence: CDR1 DFQATT, CDR2 SNEGSKA (reference sequence). This CDR3 is 14 amino acids long. As DNA, the CDR3 is TGCAGTGCTAGAGTGAACGGGGGGGCATATGAGCAGTTCTTC. Translating it yields CSARVNGGAYEQFF.

The V call is TRBV4-3, the J call TRBJ2-1; 12 bases align to TRBD2. With 0 bases clipped from V and 6 bases from J, the junction kept 6 bases outside the gene matches. This CDR3 contains 17 residues. Germline values: CDR1 LGHNA, CDR2 YSLEER. CDR3 in DNA: TGCGCCAGCAGCCAAGATCGGCTAGCGGGGGGGTTCAATGAGCAGTTCTTC. Translating gives CASSQDRLAGGFNEQFF.

The chain has TRBV28 and TRBJ2-1; D perhaps matches TRBD2 (6 bases). CDR3 size: 14 residues. The germline V and J ends were trimmed by 6 bases and 8 bases, with 17 bases remaining between them. CDR1 is MDHEN and CDR2 is SYDVKM in the germline V gene. CDR3 bases: TGTGCCAGCAGCAGGACGGGGGTAGGCGATGAGCAGTTCTTC. Amino acid sequence: CASSRTGVGDEQFF.

The rearrangement uses TRBV27 and TRBJ2-1; possible D gene TRBD2, 5 bases. Trimming stripped 0 bases from V and 7 bases from J, with 7 bases between. Germline CDR1 is MNHEY and CDR2 is SMNVEV (reference sequence). The CDR3 has 13 amino acids. CDR3 sequence: CASSLSQRNEQFF. Here the CDR3 DNA reads TGTGCCAGCAGTTTATCACAGCGGAATGAGCAGTTCTTC.

This chain uses TRBV11-1 with TRBJ2-1; 9 nucleotides agree with TRBD2. Germline CDR1 reads SGHAT; CDR2 reads FQDESV (reference sequence). This CDR3 has 14 amino acids. J lost 8 bases, V lost 2 bases, and 4 bases had no gene match. As DNA, the CDR3 is TGTGCCAGCAGCTTATCTAGCGGGGTGGATGAGCAGTTCTTC. Amino acids: CASSLSSGVDEQFF.

This clonotype was found many times. V is TRBV29-1 and J is TRBJ2-7, with D hard to call. Germline V gives CDR1 SQVTM, CDR2 ANQGSEA. Trimming took off 3 bases at V and 4 bases at J, with 7 bases between the two ends. CDR3 length equals 11 residues. As DNA, the CDR3 is TGCAGCGTTGAGCAAGGGTACGAGCAGTACTTC. Its translation is CSVEQGYEQYF.

This chain uses TRBV28 with TRBJ1-4; D gene uncertain. CDR3 length: 16 residues. V lost 2 bases, J lost 4 bases, and 14 bases lay in between. The germline V gene has CDR1 MDHEN and CDR2 SYDVKM. Here the CDR3 DNA reads TGTGCCAGCAGTTTACCCGACACCCCGGGTAATGAAAAACTGTTTTTT. Translation: CASSLPDTPGNEKLFF.

This clonotype was detected ten times or more. The rearrangement links TRBV4-3 to TRBJ2-7; 10 bases are shared with TRBD1. With V trimmed by 1 base and J by 3 bases, 3 bases remained unmatched. Per germline, CDR1 LGHNA and CDR2 YSLEER. The CDR3 covers 15 residues. The CDR3 DNA follows: TGCGCCAGCAGCCAAGCCGGGACAGGGGTCTACGAGCAGTACTTC. The encoded protein is CASSQAGTGVYEQYF.

This clonotype was observed a few times. This sequence joins TRBV20-1 and TRBJ1-2; D not certain. The germline gives CDR1 DFQATT, CDR2 SNEGSKA (reference sequence). V was cut by 0 bases and J by 4 bases, with 12 bases left in between. CDR3 length: 14 amino acids. In DNA, the CDR3 is TGCAGTGCTAGAGATCCCCGGGAAACCTATGGCTACACCTTC. Translating gives CSARDPRETYGYTF.

Only a few counts were recorded for this clonotype. The chain couples TRBV6-5 to TRBJ2-3, with D tentatively TRBD1 or TRBD2 (5 bases each). Looked up from germline, CDR1 is MNHEY and CDR2 is SVGAGI. Trimming took 6 bases from V and 2 from J, leaving 21 bases between them. The CDR3 spans 17 residues. The CDR3 DNA sequence: TGTGCCAGCAGCTATAAATGGGGGTCCCAGTTCACAGATACGCAGTATTTT. It yields the protein CASSYKWGSQFTDTQYF.

This clonotype was observed at least ten times. This chain connects TRBV6-1 to TRBJ1-1; no reliable D call. The CDR3 is made up of 13 amino acids. Germline V gene sequence: CDR1 MNHNS, CDR2 SASEGT. The V and J ends lost 6 bases and 1 base respectively, with 9 bases between them. Written as DNA, the CDR3 is TGTGCCAGCAGGAGCTCCGGGAACACTGAAGCTTTCTTT. It codes for CASRSSGNTEAFF.